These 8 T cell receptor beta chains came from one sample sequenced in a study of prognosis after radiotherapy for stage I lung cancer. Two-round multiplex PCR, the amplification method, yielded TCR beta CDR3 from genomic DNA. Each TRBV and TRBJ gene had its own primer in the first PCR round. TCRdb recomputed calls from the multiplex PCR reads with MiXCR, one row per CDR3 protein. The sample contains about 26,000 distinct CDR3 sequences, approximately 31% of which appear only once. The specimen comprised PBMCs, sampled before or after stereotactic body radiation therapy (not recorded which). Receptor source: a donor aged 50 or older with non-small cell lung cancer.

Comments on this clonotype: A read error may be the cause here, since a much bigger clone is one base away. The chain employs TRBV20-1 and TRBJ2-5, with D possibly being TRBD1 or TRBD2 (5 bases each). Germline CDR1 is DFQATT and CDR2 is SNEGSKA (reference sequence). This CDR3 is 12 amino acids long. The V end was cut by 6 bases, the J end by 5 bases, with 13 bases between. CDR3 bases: TGCAGTGCCCTCTCCGGGGACGAGACCCAGTACTTC. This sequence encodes CSALSGDETQYF.

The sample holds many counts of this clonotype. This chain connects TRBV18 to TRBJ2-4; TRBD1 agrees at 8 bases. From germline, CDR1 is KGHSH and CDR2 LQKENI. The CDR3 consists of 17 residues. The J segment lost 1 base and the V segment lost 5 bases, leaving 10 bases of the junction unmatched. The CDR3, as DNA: TGTGCCAGCTCAGCCGACAGGGGCCCGTTGGCCAAAAACATTCAGTACTTC. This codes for CASSADRGPLAKNIQYF.

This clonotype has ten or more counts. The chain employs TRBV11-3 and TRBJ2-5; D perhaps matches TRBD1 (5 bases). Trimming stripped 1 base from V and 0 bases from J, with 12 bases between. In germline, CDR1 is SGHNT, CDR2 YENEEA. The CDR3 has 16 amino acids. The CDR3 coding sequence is TGTGCCAGCAGCTTAGGTCTGACAGTGTACCAAGAGACCCAGTACTTC. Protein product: CASSLGLTVYQETQYF.

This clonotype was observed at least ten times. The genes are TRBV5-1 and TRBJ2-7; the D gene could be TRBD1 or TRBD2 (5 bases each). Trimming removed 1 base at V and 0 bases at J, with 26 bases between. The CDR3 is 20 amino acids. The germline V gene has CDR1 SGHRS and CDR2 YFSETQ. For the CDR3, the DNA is TGCGCCAGCAGCTTGAATTGGGTGGGTACCGGGACCTCCAGCTCCTACGAGCAGTACTTC. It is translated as CASSLNWVGTGTSSSYEQYF. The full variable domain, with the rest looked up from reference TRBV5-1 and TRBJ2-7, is KAGVTQTPRYLIKTRGQQVTLSCSPISGHRSVSWYQQTPGQGLQFLFEYFSETQRNKGNFPGRFSGRQFSNSRSEMNVSTLELGDSALYLCASSLNWVGTGTSSSYEQYFGPGTRLTVT.

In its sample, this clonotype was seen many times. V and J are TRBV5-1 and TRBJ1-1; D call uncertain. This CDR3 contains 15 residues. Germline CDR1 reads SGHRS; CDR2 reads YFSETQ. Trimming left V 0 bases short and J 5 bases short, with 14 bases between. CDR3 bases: TGCGCCAGCAGCTTGGCCAAGGCAGGAAATACTGAAGCTTTCTTT. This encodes CASSLAKAGNTEAFF.

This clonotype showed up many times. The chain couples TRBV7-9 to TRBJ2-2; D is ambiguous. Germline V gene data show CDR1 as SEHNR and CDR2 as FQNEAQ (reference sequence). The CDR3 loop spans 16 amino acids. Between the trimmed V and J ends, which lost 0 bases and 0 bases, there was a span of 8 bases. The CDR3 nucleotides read TGTGCCAGCAGCTTAGCGCCTGATCCGAACACCGGGGAGCTGTTTTTT. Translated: CASSLAPDPNTGELFF. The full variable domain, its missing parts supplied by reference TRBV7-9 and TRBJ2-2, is DTGVSQNPRHKITKRGQNVTFRCDPISEHNRLYWYRQTLGQGPEFLTYFQNEAQLEKSRLLSDRFSAERPKGSFSTLEIQRTEQGDSAMYLCASSLAPDPNTGELFFGEGSRLTVL.

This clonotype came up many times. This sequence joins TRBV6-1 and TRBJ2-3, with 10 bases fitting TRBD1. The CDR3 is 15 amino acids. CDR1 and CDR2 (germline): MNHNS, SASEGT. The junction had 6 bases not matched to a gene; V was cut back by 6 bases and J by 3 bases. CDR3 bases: TGTGCCAGCAGCCAGACAGGGGGCGGGACAGATACGCAGTATTTT. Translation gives CASSQTGGGTDTQYF.

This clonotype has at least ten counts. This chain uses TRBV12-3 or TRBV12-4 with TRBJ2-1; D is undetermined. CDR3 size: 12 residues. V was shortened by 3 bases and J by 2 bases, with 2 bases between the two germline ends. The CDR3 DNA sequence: TGTGCCAGCAGTTTCGCCTACAATGAGCAGTTCTTC. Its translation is CASSFAYNEQFF.